The present entry profiles one T cell receptor beta chain with its context. Its target is not known. The sequenced fragment ends 3 residues before the CDR3 boundary, so the rest is inferred from the germline J gene. This entry comes from a study of Tregs in tolerant kidney transplant recipients. Study conclusions and caveats: This study did not directly address biological reproducibility. Validation in larger populations is needed because few patients were studied. Nucleotide sequences could not be compared across some patients' samples due to primer changes.

The table came from immunoSEQ multiplex PCR; TCRdb's copy has only in-frame clones and leaves some out. The sample shows some 30,000 clones, and under 2% sits with its ten largest clones. Mixed chimerism was transient after nonmyeloablative marrow transplants from related graft donors. Unstimulated regulatory T cells (CD4+CD25+CD127-), CD4+CD25- non-regulatory cells, CD4 and CD8 cells were FACS-sorted from thawed PBMCs. CDR3 length equals 15 residues. V lost 1 base, J lost 2 bases, and 9 bases lay in between. Per germline, CDR1 SGHTA and CDR2 FQGTGA. The sample consisted of CD4+ T cells from blood (PBMCs), taken 24 months after the transplant. V and J are TRBV7-3 and TRBJ2-1, with no clear D. This sequence was found in a human patient who received a combined kidney and bone marrow transplant. Some T cells may originate from the graft donor. CDR3 DNA, as far as it was read: TGTGCCAGCAGCTTAAGGGCTAACACCTACAATGAG. Protein: CASSLRANTYNE. The full CDR3 protein is CASSLRANTYNEQFF.